This T cell receptor beta chain was observed in a study of long-term antiretroviral therapy in people with HIV. Study observations and caveats: Controls exceeded HIV repertoires in CDR3 length range.

Worth noting for this clone: The antigen is unknown.

Samples were assayed with immunoSEQ v3.0 at survey level. Sequenced by immunoSEQ multiplex PCR; TCRdb stores in-frame clones only, minus some. The profile shows about 39,000 clones, about 86% of them singletons. The source was unsorted PBMCs, collected just before starting antiretroviral therapy. The clonotype originates from a woman under 30 with HIV.

CDR3 DNA sequence: TGTGCCAGCAGCGGCCGGGACAGGGGACTTCGGGCGGGAGTGGACGAGCAGTACTTC. This translates into CASSGRDRGLRAGVDEQYF. This chain uses TRBV9 with TRBJ2-7; 10 bases match TRBD1. CDR3 size: 19 residues. With 3 bases clipped from V and 5 bases from J, the junction kept 20 bases outside the gene matches. The germline gives CDR1 SGDLS, CDR2 YYNGEE.